This T cell receptor beta chain is drawn from a study of T-cell reconstitution after alpha-beta-depleted transplantation in children. This CDR3 spans 15 amino acids. V dropped 6 bases and J dropped 6; count of bases not matched to a gene: 10. Germline loops: CDR1 MNHEY, CDR2 SMNVEV (reference sequence). This clonotype was seen at least ten times. Unique molecular identifiers were built into the TCRbeta library. TCRdb reprocessed the PCR reads with MiXCR, giving one entry per CDR3 protein. The sample holds just over 70,000 distinct CDR3 sequences; about 7.3% are singletons and the top ten take approximately 2.3%.

The specimen comprised PBMCs from the stem cell graft donor, sampled from the stem cell graft. The V call is TRBV27, the J call TRBJ2-2, with TRBD1 identical over 7 bases. The receptor was isolated from a human donor who donated a stem cell graft to a child with acute lymphoblastic leukemia. CDR3 region: CASRKGQRLSGELFF. The CDR3 DNA sequence: TGTGCCAGCAGAAAGGGACAGAGACTGTCCGGGGAGCTGTTTTTT.